The 10 T cell receptor beta chains below were found in one sample sequenced in a study of blood T cell dynamics during melanoma immunotherapy. Time point specified: week 3, after first cycle of checkpoint inhibitor. Sequencing was performed with immunoSEQ multiplex PCR; in TCRdb, only in-frame clones are kept and a portion is missing. The sample contains 14,000 to 15,000 clones, approximately 90% of which appear only once. The sample in question was blood, obtained from a patient treated with checkpoint blockade. Receptor source: a human donor with melanoma.

This chain connects TRBV7-2 to TRBJ1-3; no clear D. This CDR3 is 14 amino acids long. Germline-derived CDR1 and CDR2 are SGHTA and FQGNSA. Trimming left V 4 bases short and J 0 bases short, with 7 bases between. DNA of the CDR3: TGTGCCAGCAGCTCCTATAGCTCTGGAAACACCATATATTTT. It codes for CASSSYSSGNTIYF. The full variable domain, rest sourced from reference TRBV7-2 and TRBJ1-3, is GAGVSQSPSNKVTEKGKDVELRCDPISGHTALYWYRQSLGQGLEFLIYFQGNSAPDKSGLPSDRFSAERTGGSVSTLTIQRTQQEDSAVYLCASSSYSSGNTIYFGEGSWLTVV.

This chain links TRBV5-1 with TRBJ2-5; 9 bases fit TRBD1. Germline CDR1 and CDR2: SGHRS and YFSETQ. CDR3 length: 14 amino acids. The V gene end was trimmed by 4 bases and the J gene end by 4 bases; junction bases not matched to a gene: 5. The CDR3 loop is CASSGYRGPETQYF. The CDR3 DNA follows: TGCGCCAGCAGCGGTTACAGGGGGCCAGAGACCCAGTACTTC. The whole variable domain, remainder taken from reference TRBV5-1 and TRBJ2-5, is KAGVTQTPRYLIKTRGQQVTLSCSPISGHRSVSWYQQTPGQGLQFLFEYFSETQRNKGNFPGRFSGRQFSNSRSEMNVSTLELGDSALYLCASSGYRGPETQYFGPGTRLLVL.

This CDR3 reads CASRFRQGALAKNIQYF. The CDR3 nucleotides are TGTGCCAGCAGATTCCGACAGGGGGCTTTGGCCAAAAACATTCAGTACTTC. This rearrangement joins TRBV28 to TRBJ2-4; TRBD1 matches 10 bases. Losses at the gene ends were 6 bases for V and 1 base for J; bases not matched to a gene: 9. This CDR3 has 17 amino acids. Germline V gene sequence: CDR1 MDHEN, CDR2 SYDVKM.

The CDR3 DNA sequence: TGTGCCAGCAGTGAAGCTAACCCCGGACTAGCGTCTTCCTACGAGCAGTACTTC. Translation: CASSEANPGLASSYEQYF. The chain combines TRBV6-1 with TRBJ2-7; 9 bases are a match to TRBD2. The CDR3 length is 18 residues. Germline V gives CDR1 MNHNS, CDR2 SASEGT. V lost 0 bases, J lost 1 base, and 10 bases stayed unmatched.

The rearrangement uses TRBV19 and TRBJ1-5; D is unclear. V dropped 3 bases and J dropped 0 bases, with 6 bases sitting between them. The germline V gene encodes CDR1 LNHDA and CDR2 SQIVND (reference sequence). The CDR3 has 14 residues. The DNA of the CDR3 is TGTGCCAGTAGTATTCGGAGTAGCAATCAGCCCCAGCATTTT. Protein: CASSIRSSNQPQHF.

This chain joins TRBV9 and TRBJ2-1; D is undetermined. Trimming took off 0 bases at V and 7 bases at J, with 14 bases between the two ends. The CDR3 is 15 residues long. Germline CDR1 reads SGDLS; CDR2 reads YYNGEE. CDR3 in amino acids: CASSVVGNSINEQFF. The CDR3 region has the DNA TGTGCCAGCAGCGTAGTAGGGAACTCGATAAATGAGCAGTTCTTC.

The J gene is TRBJ2-3, the V gene TRBV9, with D possibly being TRBD2 (6 bases). Germline CDR1 is SGDLS and CDR2 is YYNGEE. The CDR3 spans 15 residues. Trimming left V 3 bases short and J 3 bases short, with 14 bases between. This chain's CDR3 is CASSGTEGTTDTQYF. The CDR3 DNA sequence: TGTGCCAGCAGCGGGACGGAGGGGACTACAGATACGCAGTATTTT.

This clone was seen more than once but under ten times. The rearrangement uses TRBV27 and TRBJ1-5; possibly TRBD1 for D (6 bases). From germline, CDR1 is MNHEY and CDR2 SMNVEV (reference sequence). The CDR3 loop spans 14 amino acids. V lost 2 bases and J 5 bases, leaving 10 bases between the germline ends. DNA for the CDR3: TGTGCCAGCAGTTTAAGTGCAGGGGATCAGCCCCAGCATTTT. This encodes CASSLSAGDQPQHF.

V gene TRBV27 combines with J gene TRBJ2-7; 10 bases are shared with TRBD2. Germline-derived CDR1 and CDR2 are MNHEY and SMNVEV (reference sequence). This CDR3 is 13 amino acids long. Trimming cost V 3 bases and J 7 bases; bases outside gene matches: 3. The CDR3, as DNA: TGTGCCAGCAGTTTGAGACTAGCGGGTGAGCAGTACTTC. Its protein product is CASSLRLAGEQYF.

This clone was seen just once. V gene TRBV28 combines with J gene TRBJ1-1; D call uncertain. Germline V lookup: CDR1 MDHEN, CDR2 SYDVKM. The V end was cut by 8 bases, the J end by 0 bases, with 10 bases between. The CDR3 has 13 residues. DNA for the CDR3: TGTGCCAGCGGGCGTCACATGAACACTGAAGCTTTCTTT. Translating it yields CASGRHMNTEAFF.